These 21 T cell receptor beta chains originate from one sample sequenced in a study of blood T cell repertoires in COVID-19. Only in-frame clones appear in the TCRdb table, and some are missing; sequencing was by immunoSEQ multiplex PCR. The top ten hold approximately 9.5% of the sample, which has some 40,000 clones, 80% to 90% seen once. Input material: peripheral blood. These receptors were collected from a human donor in a cohort sampled during active COVID-19.

The V gene is TRBV6-2 or TRBV6-3, the J gene TRBJ2-1; D not certain. Trimming pared 0 bases from V and 2 bases from J, leaving 11 bases between. CDR1 and CDR2 (germline): MNHEY, SVGEGT. The CDR3 runs to 16 residues. CDR3 bases: TGTGCCAGCAGTTACTCGACATCACTGACCTACAATGAGCAGTTCTTC. It yields the protein CASSYSTSLTYNEQFF.

This clone came up once. The V and J genes are TRBV2 and TRBJ2-7, with TRBD1 as a possible D gene (5 bases). Trimming left V 8 bases short and J 4 bases short, with 9 bases between. This CDR3 comprises 11 residues. From germline, CDR1 is SNHLY and CDR2 FYNNEI. The CDR3 DNA is TGTGCCAGCCGACAGTCGTACGAGCAGTACTTC. It specifies CASRQSYEQYF. The whole variable domain, filled in from reference TRBV2 and TRBJ2-7, reads EPEVTQTPSHQVTQMGQEVILRCVPISNHLYFYWYRQILGQKVEFLVSFYNNEISEKSEIFDDQFSVERPDGSNFTLKIRSTKLEDSAMYFCASRQSYEQYFGPGTRLTVT.

The V and J genes are TRBV19 and TRBJ2-1; 7 nucleotides line up with TRBD1. Germline V lookup: CDR1 LNHDA, CDR2 SQIVND (reference sequence). The CDR3 loop spans 13 amino acids. V was pared by 5 bases and J by 9 bases, with 7 bases of the junction left unmatched. CDR3 nucleotides: TGTGCCAGTAGTCTCTTCGGGGACAGTGAGCAGTTCTTC. Protein product: CASSLFGDSEQFF.

The chain combines TRBV19 with TRBJ1-5; D call uncertain. V was clipped by 5 bases and J by 6 bases, with 17 bases between them. This CDR3 contains 15 residues. Germline V gives CDR1 LNHDA, CDR2 SQIVND (reference sequence). CDR3 region: CASSDGLGRFQPQHF. CDR3 DNA: TGTGCCAGTAGTGACGGCCTGGGGAGGTTTCAGCCCCAGCATTTT. The full variable domain, rest sourced from reference TRBV19 and TRBJ1-5, is DGGITQSPKYLFRKEGQNVTLSCEQNLNHDAMYWYRQDPGQGLRLIYYSQIVNDFQKGDIAEGYSVSREKKESFPLTVTSAQKNPTAFYLCASSDGLGRFQPQHFGDGTRLSIL.

The chain links TRBV19 to TRBJ2-7; a weak D match, TRBD2 (5 bases). The CDR3 runs 13 residues. V was trimmed by 6 bases and J by 7 bases, leaving 16 bases between them. CDR1 and CDR2 (germline): LNHDA, SQIVND (reference sequence). The CDR3 region is CASRRTGVEEQYF. The CDR3 DNA is TGTGCCAGTAGAAGGACTGGGGTTGAGGAGCAGTACTTC.

The chain joins TRBV6-6 to TRBJ2-3; D is possibly TRBD1 (6 bases). This CDR3 comprises 13 residues. Germline values: CDR1 MNHNY, CDR2 SVGAGI (reference sequence). V shed 6 bases and J shed 3 bases, with 10 bases lying between them. CDR3 DNA sequence: TGTGCCAGCAGCCCGAGGGGGACAGATACGCAGTATTTT. Protein product: CASSPRGTDTQYF.

The gene calls are TRBV11-2 and TRBJ2-7; a weak D match, TRBD1 (5 bases). Germline V gene lookup returns CDR1 SGHAT and CDR2 FQNNGV. This CDR3 is 15 amino acids long. The V end lost 3 bases, the J end lost 0 bases, and 12 bases lay between the germline ends. CDR3 DNA sequence: TGTGCCAGCAGCTTTCAGGGAATTACCTCCTACGAGCAGTACTTC. As protein: CASSFQGITSYEQYF.

The rearrangement uses TRBV5-1 and TRBJ1-2; 9 nucleotides line up with TRBD1. Germline V gene lookup returns CDR1 SGHRS and CDR2 YFSETQ. The CDR3 totals 17 residues. Trimming at V came to 3 bases and at J to 1 base, leaving 10 bases not matched to a gene. CDR3 protein: CASSYRGQGPDNYGYTF. In DNA, the CDR3 is TGCGCCAGCAGCTACCGGGGACAGGGCCCGGATAACTATGGCTACACCTTC.

This clone has only a few counts. The CDR3 region is CSVEGLNTGELFF. The CDR3 DNA reads as TGCAGCGTCGAGGGACTAAACACCGGGGAGCTGTTTTTT. This chain uses TRBV29-1 with TRBJ2-2; 7 bases map to TRBD2. Trimming took 6 bases from V and 2 from J; bases not matched to a gene: 3. The CDR3 is 13 residues long. CDR1 and CDR2 from the germline V gene are SQVTM and ANQGSEA.

The chain joins TRBV6-5 to TRBJ1-4; 8 nucleotides align to TRBD1. The germline V gene has CDR1 MNHEY and CDR2 SVGAGI. J gave up 7 bases and V 5 bases, and 9 bases lay outside the gene matches. The CDR3 is 15 amino acids. The CDR3 spells CASSTDRAKGEKLFF. CDR3 bases: TGTGCCAGCAGTACGGACAGGGCCAAGGGTGAAAAACTGTTTTTT.

The chain has TRBV27 and TRBJ2-1; maybe TRBD2 (6 bases). V lost 7 bases to trimming and J lost 10 bases, with 14 bases between them. CDR1 MNHEY and CDR2 SMNVEV come from the germline V gene (reference sequence). This CDR3 comprises 12 residues. CDR3 in amino acids: CASMARRGEQFF. In DNA, the CDR3 is TGTGCCAGCATGGCCAGGCGGGGAGAGCAGTTCTTC.

A word on this clone: Mismatch with germline at one junction end may stem from a read error. The chain uses TRBV5-6 and TRBJ1-2, with no clear D. Germline V gene lookup returns CDR1 SGHDT and CDR2 YYEEEE. CDR3 size: 13 residues. The CDR3 DNA reads as TGTGCCAGCAGCTTCCTGATCGGCGGGCCCCCGTGCTTC. Encoded protein: CASSFLIGGPPCF. Drawing the rest from reference TRBV5-6 and TRBJ1-2, the complete variable domain is DAGVTQSPTHLIKTRGQQVTLRCSPKSGHDTVSWYQQALGQGPQFIFQYYEEEERQRGNFPDRFSGHQFPNYSSELNVNALLLGDSALYLCASSFLIGGPPCFGSGTRLTVV.

A single count supports this clone. The chain carries TRBV5-1 and TRBJ2-3; tentative D call: TRBD1 (6 bases). V dropped 0 bases and J dropped 6 bases, with 11 bases sitting between them. Germline lookup yields CDR1 SGHRS and CDR2 YFSETQ. The CDR3 sequence is 14 residues long. The CDR3 is CASSLEPQGDTQYF. CDR3 coding DNA: TGCGCCAGCAGCTTGGAACCCCAGGGGGATACGCAGTATTTT.

In DNA form, the CDR3 reads TGTGCCAGCAGCACCCGGGGGGGGCAAGAGACCCAGTACTTC. Amino acids: CASSTRGGQETQYF. The rearrangement joins TRBV13 to TRBJ2-5, with TRBD2 matching over 8 bases. The germline V gene has CDR1 PRHDT and CDR2 FYEKMQ (reference sequence). J lost 2 bases, V lost 5 bases, and 4 bases had no gene match. The CDR3 has 14 residues.

This chain links TRBV18 with TRBJ1-4; the match to TRBD1 covers 7 bases. This CDR3 spans 15 amino acids. Germline V lookup: CDR1 KGHSH, CDR2 LQKENI. V dropped 1 base and J dropped 8; count of bases not matched to a gene: 7. The CDR3 reads CASSPLQARGEKLFF. In DNA, the CDR3 is TGTGCCAGCTCACCACTGCAGGCCAGGGGGGAAAAACTGTTTTTT.

This clone has a single count. The chain couples TRBV11-2 to TRBJ2-7; 9 nucleotides align to TRBD1. The CDR3 contains 15 residues. The germline CDR1 and CDR2 sequences are SGHAT and FQNNGV. V lost 5 bases, J lost 3 bases, and 8 bases stayed unmatched. CDR3 residues: CASSGPGQGLYEQYF. The CDR3 DNA sequence: TGTGCCAGCAGCGGACCGGGACAGGGCCTCTACGAGCAGTACTTC.

The V call is TRBV14, the J call TRBJ1-1, with 7 bases lining up with TRBD1. The V segment lost 3 bases and the J segment 3 bases; nucleotides outside the gene matches: 4. Germline CDR1 is SGHDN and CDR2 is FVKESK. The CDR3 has 14 residues. CDR3 sequence reads: CASSQHTGDTEAFF. DNA of the CDR3: TGTGCCAGCAGCCAGCATACAGGGGACACTGAAGCTTTCTTT. The entire variable domain, with the rest obtained from reference TRBV14 and TRBJ1-1, is as follows: EAGVTQFPSHSVIEKGQTVTLRCDPISGHDNLYWYRRVMGKEIKFLLHFVKESKQDESGMPNNRFLAERTGGTYSTLKVQPAELEDSGVYFCASSQHTGDTEAFFGQGTRLTVV.

The rearrangement links TRBV3-1 (or the pseudogene TRBV3-2) to TRBJ2-3; D gene uncertain. Germline assignment: CDR1 LGHDT and CDR2 YNNKEL (reference sequence). CDR3 length: 13 amino acids. V was shortened by 4 bases and J by 4 bases, with 9 bases between the two germline ends. CDR3 sequence reads: CASSLGSSDTQYF. The CDR3 nucleotides are TGTGCCAGCAGCCTGGGTAGCTCAGATACGCAGTATTTT.

The chain combines TRBV9 with TRBJ2-7, with D perhaps TRBD1 (6 bases). CDR3 length equals 16 residues. Germline-derived CDR1 and CDR2 are SGDLS and YYNGEE. V was trimmed by 0 bases and J by 2 bases, leaving 15 bases between them. CDR3 residues: CASSVAGAGAPYEQYF. CDR3 DNA: TGTGCCAGCAGCGTAGCTGGGGCAGGGGCCCCCTACGAGCAGTACTTC.

The chain uses TRBV20-1 and TRBJ1-2; D is undetermined. CDR1 DFQATT and CDR2 SNEGSKA come from the germline V gene (reference sequence). The CDR3 is 11 amino acids. The V gene lost 6 bases and the J gene lost 8 bases, with 13 bases spanning the gap. CDR3 amino acids: CSAAHREGYTF. DNA for the CDR3: TGCAGTGCCGCGCACAGAGAAGGCTACACCTTC.

This chain links TRBV11-2 with TRBJ1-4; 9 positions match TRBD1. After removal of 3 bases from V and 3 bases from J, the junction contained 2 bases not matched to a gene. Germline-derived CDR1 and CDR2 are SGHAT and FQNNGV. This CDR3 has 15 residues. The chain's CDR3 is CASSLGTGSNEKLFF. The CDR3 DNA reads as TGTGCCAGCAGCTTGGGGACAGGGTCTAATGAAAAACTGTTTTTT.